The present T cell receptor (beta chain) was sequenced within a study of blood T cell repertoires in COVID-19. Turning to the study itself: Samples came from the United States, Italy and Spain, spanning acute and convalescent COVID-19. PBMCs, B-cell-depleted T cells, or T cells were the source of the cDNA or gDNA that made up the material.

Per the study methods: Amplified reference gene primers provided the basis for estimating nucleated cell counts. Here immunoSEQ multiplex PCR was the method, and the copy in TCRdb shows in-frame clones only, minus some. That table gives V, J and clone size, and the DNA gave D and trimming. The sample has around 340,000 clones; around 88% are singletons. Enrollment of patients from Seattle took place during active infection, with longitudinal follow-up. The CDR3 has 13 residues. Between the trimmed V and J ends, which lost 5 bases and 5 bases, there was a span of 10 bases. Germline V gives CDR1 SGHRS, CDR2 YFSETQ.

The sequence derives from a woman aged 55-75 years with COVID-19, enrolled during active disease. Source material: peripheral blood. The rearrangement links TRBV5-1 to TRBJ1-4; D unresolved. The CDR3 is CASSPRPNEKLFF. The CDR3 nucleotides are TGCGCCAGCAGTCCCAGGCCGAATGAAAAACTGTTTTTT.